This TCR beta chain was retrieved from a study of blood T cells in healthy people across ages. Study-wide findings and caveats: Diversity of TCR beta per million T cells declined in a roughly linear way with age. There was no known CMV status for donors, so expanded clonotype changes were possibly confounded. Diversity estimated from one million T cells was considered an underestimate. In long-lived donors, naive CD4+ cell counts and diversity exceeded those of aged donors.

A remark on this clonotype: Its antigen is undetermined. One junction end disagrees with the germline gene, perhaps due to a read error.

Germline V gives CDR1 MNHNS, CDR2 SASEGT. CDR3 length: 17 amino acids. Primers used in a second PCR of about 6 to 11 cycles were a sample-barcoded 5' primer and a J-beta primer mix. TCRdb passed the 5' RACE reads through MiXCR, listing each CDR3 protein once. The sample shows roughly 1.7 million distinct CDR3 sequences, about 35% of them seen only once. The gene calls are TRBV6-1 and TRBJ2-3; 13 positions match TRBD2. The source of this sequence is a woman in her 30s in good health. The sample consisted of blood. This CDR3 is CTSSKSGLAGNTDTQYF. The CDR3 region has the DNA TGTACCAGCAGCAAATCGGGACTAGCGGGAAACACAGATACGCAGTATTTT.